The source of this TCR beta chain is a study of shared clonotypes between healthy human individuals. About the research overall: Each donor had three CD4 naive, three CD4 memory, two CD8 naive and one CD8 memory plate. Findings of the study overall: Rarefaction exposed incomplete sorted-subset sequencing despite large depth. Relative to memory subsets, naive subsets generally showed larger estimated richness.

Researchers divided each subset's genomic DNA evenly across several immunoSEQ plates. Profiling relied on immunoSEQ multiplex PCR, and the TCRdb table lists in-frame clones only, not all of them. The sample holds hundreds of thousands of clones, 90% to 95% seen once. Comment on this clone: Its specificity is unknown.

The germline V gene has CDR1 MRHNA and CDR2 SNTAGT. Trimming at V came to 11 bases and at J to 0 bases, leaving 24 bases not matched to a gene. This CDR3 is 19 amino acids long. Naive CD8 populations comprised CD45RO-negative cells positively selected for CCR7, excluding terminally differentiated effector memory CD45RA+ cells. The rearrangement links TRBV6-4 to TRBJ1-1, with 7 bases lining up with TRBD1. This clonotype originated in a woman in her thirties in good health. Sequenced input: naive CD8+ T cells sorted from blood. The CDR3, as DNA: TGTGCCGGGACCCAGTCCGGGACAGAGAATTGTTCGGTGAACACTGAAGCTTTCTTT. It encodes CAGTQSGTENCSVNTEAFF.